This T cell receptor beta chain was obtained from a study of T cell changes during pregnancy in multiple sclerosis. Measured with immunoSEQ multiplex PCR; TCRdb has only the in-frame clones, and not every one. This sample carries over 45,000 clones, over 90% of them seen once, and the ten largest clones take around 2.5%. This CDR3 has 15 amino acids. The germline V gene has CDR1 LNHDA and CDR2 SQIVND (reference sequence). Unmatched junction bases numbered 10, after V lost 5 bases and J lost 3 bases. The TCR originated in a female donor with multiple sclerosis, enrolled in a pregnancy study. The chain joins TRBV19 to TRBJ2-7; 7 bases line up with TRBD1. Material: CD8+ T cells from peripheral blood mononuclear cells, obtained in the third trimester of pregnancy. This CDR3 reads CASSETGTVGYEQYF. CDR3 in DNA: TGTGCCAGTAGTGAAACCGGGACAGTGGGCTACGAGCAGTACTTC. Full variable domain (remainder filled in from reference TRBV19 and TRBJ2-7): DGGITQSPKYLFRKEGQNVTLSCEQNLNHDAMYWYRQDPGQGLRLIYYSQIVNDFQKGDIAEGYSVSREKKESFPLTVTSAQKNPTAFYLCASSETGTVGYEQYFGPGTRLTVT.